These 21 T cell receptor beta chains came from one sample sequenced in a study of T cell responses to AZD1222 COVID-19 vaccine. Clones were read by immunoSEQ multiplex PCR, and TCRdb kept only the in-frame ones, dropping some. The sample lists about 120,000 clones; roughly 87% were seen once. Sample: peripheral blood, taken on day 0 of AZD1222 vaccination. These receptors were obtained from an adult in good health.

V is TRBV27 and J is TRBJ1-2; 7 bases match TRBD1. Germline lookup yields CDR1 MNHEY and CDR2 SMNVEV (reference sequence). Unmatched junction bases numbered 6, after V lost 3 bases and J lost 5 bases. There are 14 residues in the CDR3. CDR3 nucleotides: TGTGCCAGCAGTTTTGGCAGGGGGGGATATGGCTACACCTTC. As protein: CASSFGRGGYGYTF.

Only one count was recorded for this clone. The V call is TRBV4-1, the J call TRBJ1-1; 8 nucleotides line up with TRBD1. With V trimmed by 1 base and J by 4 bases, 14 bases remained unmatched. Germline loops: CDR1 MGHRA, CDR2 YSYEKL. This CDR3 contains 18 residues. CDR3 amino acids: CASSQGRAGLGQGTEAFF. The CDR3 region has the DNA TGCGCCAGCAGCCAAGGAAGGGCAGGGCTCGGACAGGGCACTGAAGCTTTCTTT.

This chain joins TRBV7-2 and TRBJ2-1; D is possibly TRBD2 (6 bases). The CDR3 runs 16 residues. The germline V and J ends were trimmed by 2 bases and 10 bases, with 21 bases remaining between them. Germline lookup yields CDR1 SGHTA and CDR2 FQGNSA. Here the CDR3 DNA reads TGTGCCAGCAGCTTACGTGGACTATCAACCCCAAGGGAGCAGTTCTTC. Translation gives CASSLRGLSTPREQFF.

V gene TRBV9 combines with J gene TRBJ2-1; tentatively, D is TRBD2 (6 bases). V lost 2 bases and J lost 0, with 9 bases in between. Germline CDR1 is SGDLS and CDR2 is YYNGEE. There are 15 residues in the CDR3. CDR3: CASSVKTSSYNEQFF. CDR3 sequence (DNA): TGTGCCAGCAGCGTCAAGACTAGCTCCTACAATGAGCAGTTCTTC.

This rearrangement joins TRBV5-4 to TRBJ1-5; D perhaps matches TRBD1 (5 bases). The CDR3 extends over 13 amino acids. CDR1 is SGHNT and CDR2 is YYREEE in the germline V gene (reference sequence). V shed 0 bases and J shed 15 bases, with 16 bases lying between them. CDR3 loop: CASSLAGQSIWHF. CDR3 in DNA: TGTGCCAGCAGCTTGGCGGGGCAATCCATTTGGCATTTT.

The chain carries TRBV5-1 and TRBJ1-6; 12 bases map to TRBD1. V lost 3 bases and J lost 4; bases outside the gene matches: 8. Germline V gives CDR1 SGHRS, CDR2 YFSETQ. This CDR3 has 18 amino acids. CDR3 region: CASSSTGTGGPYNSPLHF. CDR3 coding DNA: TGCGCCAGCAGCTCCACCGGGACAGGGGGCCCGTATAATTCACCCCTCCACTTT.

This clone was observed a single time. The chain combines TRBV4-3 with TRBJ2-7, with a tentative D call TRBD1 (6 bases). Germline V gives CDR1 LGHNA, CDR2 YSLEER. CDR3 length: 13 residues. V lost 5 bases, J lost 5 bases, and 13 bases lay in between. CDR3 sequence (DNA): TGCGCCAGCAGCTTTAGGGGGACGGACGAGCAGTACTTC. Protein: CASSFRGTDEQYF.

The V and J genes are TRBV2 and TRBJ2-5, with D hard to call. CDR3 length: 15 amino acids. V lost 6 bases to trimming and J lost 2 bases, with 16 bases between them. Germline V gives CDR1 SNHLY, CDR2 FYNNEI. The CDR3 reads CASRLRTDLQETQYF. The CDR3 coding sequence is TGTGCCAGCAGACTTAGGACCGATCTTCAAGAGACCCAGTACTTC.

The sample holds a few counts of this clone. The chain links TRBV29-1 to TRBJ2-5, with 8 positions matching TRBD1. The ends lost 4 bases at V and 2 bases at J; junction bases unmatched: 3. Germline V gene lookup returns CDR1 SQVTM and CDR2 ANQGSEA. This CDR3 region has 13 residues. CDR3 coding DNA: TGCAGCGTTGCCCGGACAGGGCAAGAGACCCAGTACTTC. It is translated as CSVARTGQETQYF.

This chain connects TRBV5-6 to TRBJ1-5, with D possibly TRBD1 on 5 matching bases. Germline lookup yields CDR1 SGHDT and CDR2 YYEEEE. The CDR3 has 16 residues. Trimming left V 0 bases short and J 1 base short, with 11 bases between. The chain's CDR3 is CASSLVGVGSNQPQHF. CDR3 DNA: TGTGCCAGCAGCTTGGTAGGGGTAGGGAGCAATCAGCCCCAGCATTTT.

V is TRBV25-1 and J is TRBJ1-1; TRBD1 might be the D (5 bases). CDR1 is MGHDK, CDR2 SYGVNS, per germline. CDR3 length equals 11 residues. V was trimmed by 5 bases and J by 10 bases, leaving 11 bases between them. The CDR3, as DNA: TGTGCCAGCAGTATCCAGGGCCCAGCTTTCTTT. As protein: CASSIQGPAFF.

This rearrangement joins TRBV27 to TRBJ2-3; 13 bases are a match to TRBD2. Germline V gives CDR1 MNHEY, CDR2 SMNVEV (reference sequence). Losses at the gene ends were 5 bases for V and 2 bases for J; bases not matched to a gene: 10. The length of the CDR3 is 18 residues. The CDR3 DNA sequence: TGTGCCAGCAGTCCGGGGACTAGCGGGACATTTTACACAGATACGCAGTATTTT. It codes for CASSPGTSGTFYTDTQYF.

The chain couples TRBV13 to TRBJ2-1, with 9 positions matching TRBD2. V was pared by 5 bases and J by 10 bases, with 0 bases of the junction left unmatched. The germline V gene encodes CDR1 PRHDT and CDR2 FYEKMQ (reference sequence). This CDR3 spans 11 amino acids. The CDR3 loop reads CASSGTSEQFF. The CDR3 bases are TGTGCCAGCAGCGGGACTAGCGAGCAGTTCTTC.

The chain combines TRBV4-3 with TRBJ2-7; D may be TRBD2 (6 bases). Trimming removed 4 bases from V and 0 bases from J, with 22 bases in between. Germline CDR1 and CDR2: LGHNA and YSLEER. The CDR3 runs 18 residues. As DNA, the CDR3 is TGCGCCAGCAGCCCCCAGCTGATTAGCGGACCCAGCTCCTACGAGCAGTACTTC. This encodes CASSPQLISGPSSYEQYF.

The gene calls are TRBV6-5 and TRBJ1-3; D gene ambiguous. Germline CDR1 reads MNHEY; CDR2 reads SVGAGI. This CDR3 has 13 amino acids. Between the trimmed V and J ends, which lost 2 bases and 4 bases, there was a span of 6 bases. The CDR3: CASSYRPGNTIYF. CDR3 DNA: TGTGCCAGCAGTTACCGGCCAGGAAACACCATATATTTT.

The chain combines TRBV11-2 with TRBJ2-7; 9 bases align to TRBD2. Germline V gene sequence: CDR1 SGHAT, CDR2 FQNNGV. The CDR3 sequence is 16 residues long. Trimming at V came to 4 bases and at J to 3 bases, leaving 10 bases not matched to a gene. Here the CDR3 reads CASSSRGKRGVYEQYF. The CDR3 DNA reads TGTGCCAGCAGCTCCCGCGGGAAGCGGGGGGTCTACGAGCAGTACTTC.

The chain has TRBV3-1 (or the pseudogene TRBV3-2) and TRBJ2-7, with D possibly TRBD1 on 5 matching bases. The germline V gene encodes CDR1 LGHDT and CDR2 YNNKEL (reference sequence). Trimming took off 4 bases at V and 2 bases at J, with 12 bases between the two ends. This CDR3 has 14 residues. The CDR3 sequence is CASSLQGTPYEQYF. CDR3 DNA: TGTGCCAGCAGCCTCCAGGGTACCCCCTACGAGCAGTACTTC.

The sample holds many counts of this clone. The chain combines TRBV3-1 (or the pseudogene TRBV3-2) with TRBJ2-7; TRBD2 aligns across 8 bases. CDR1 is LGHDT and CDR2 is YNNKEL in the germline V gene (reference sequence). The J segment lost 2 bases and the V segment lost 5 bases, leaving 8 bases of the junction unmatched. There are 15 residues in the CDR3. DNA for the CDR3: TGTGCCAGCAGCGAAACTAGCGGAAATACCTACGAGCAGTACTTC. This codes for CASSETSGNTYEQYF.

CDR3 in DNA: TGTGCCAGCAGCAAGGTCCCTTCCGGATGGGGCTATGGCTACACCTTC. Protein product: CASSKVPSGWGYGYTF. The V call is TRBV21-1, the J call TRBJ1-2. TRBV21-1 is designated a pseudogene. The CDR3 contains 16 residues.

This chain links TRBV27 with TRBJ2-5, with D possibly TRBD2 on 5 matching bases. Germline V gene data show CDR1 as MNHEY and CDR2 as SMNVEV (reference sequence). The CDR3 is 16 amino acids. Trimming shortened V by 4 bases and J by 0 bases, and 15 bases separated the two germline ends. DNA for the CDR3: TGTGCCAGCAGTTCTTCCGGACTCTTGTACCAAGAGACCCAGTACTTC. Its protein product is CASSSSGLLYQETQYF.

The rearrangement links TRBV2 to TRBJ2-7; 13 bases align to TRBD2. With V trimmed by 6 bases and J by 5 bases, 7 bases remained unmatched. Germline loops: CDR1 SNHLY, CDR2 FYNNEI. This CDR3 region has 15 residues. CDR3 protein: CASRRTSGSMNEQYF. CDR3 DNA: TGTGCCAGCAGGCGGACTAGCGGGAGTATGAACGAGCAGTACTTC.